These 3 T cell receptor beta chains were sequenced from one sample in a study of vaccination and CD4 T cells after COVID-19 (dated by TCRdb to the early 2020s). No antigens are known for them. The library was produced with PCR. The sequencer was an Illumina iSeq 100. DNA from cultured CD4+ T cells was subjected to TCR sequencing with the Oncomine TCR Beta short-read assay at the Johns Hopkins FTIC core. The public reads were reprocessed in TCRdb via fastp at Q25 and MiXCR, keeping in-frame beta chains. Duplicate CDR3 protein sequences are folded into a single record with the most common DNA and genes. For this sample there are 16,000 or so distinct CDR3 sequences; around 50% appear just once. The top ten clonotypes cover 3.7% of the sample. The treatment or condition label here, explained by the study, means: approximately 10-day PBMC culture with coronavirus spike peptide pools or control peptides (ViraFEST assay).

The sample here was CD4+ T cells from blood, cultured in vitro, taken before SARS-CoV-2 vaccination. These receptors originate from a human donor who had recovered from COVID-19.

The chain recombines TRBV6-2 or TRBV6-3 with TRBJ1-2; D might be TRBD1 (6 bases). The CDR3 loop spans 13 amino acids. The ends were cut back, 6 bases at V and 4 bases at J, with 12 bases in the middle. Germline values: CDR1 MNHEY, CDR2 SVGEGT. The CDR3 DNA reads TGTGCCAGCAGCAGGGGTCCGGGCTATGGCTACACCTTC. It specifies CASSRGPGYGYTF.

There are a few counts of this clonotype. The gene calls are TRBV20-1 and TRBJ1-1; D might be TRBD1 (5 bases). From germline, CDR1 is DFQATT and CDR2 SNEGSKA (reference sequence). V shed 6 bases and J shed 6 bases, with 23 bases lying between them. The CDR3 covers 15 residues. The CDR3 protein is CSATLRGRRGSEAFF. CDR3 nucleotide sequence: TGCAGTGCCACATTGCGGGGACGGCGGGGCTCTGAAGCTTTCTTT.

There are a few counts of this clonotype. The chain joins TRBV20-1 to TRBJ1-1; D is ambiguous. The CDR3 is made up of 12 amino acids. Germline values: CDR1 DFQATT, CDR2 SNEGSKA (reference sequence). V was trimmed by 1 base and J by 4 bases, leaving 7 bases between them. CDR3 in DNA: TGCAGTGCTAGAGCGTCCGGCACTGAAGCTTTCTTT. Protein: CSARASGTEAFF.